In this sample, the clone carrying this T cell receptor (beta chain) turned up once. As yet, its antigen is unknown. Sequencing was performed with immunoSEQ multiplex PCR; in TCRdb, only in-frame clones are kept and a portion is missing. Here the sample spans more than 85,000 clones, about 78% being singletons. V gave up 0 bases and J gave up 0 bases, with 6 bases separating them. This CDR3 contains 15 residues. Germline CDR1 ENHRY, CDR2 SYGVKD. This record comes from a study of Ad26.COV2.S vaccination and SARS-CoV-2 variants. Study-wide results and limits: Reported post-vaccination CD8+ and CD4+ T cell responses to spike showed substantial breadth. Comparability of non-spike TCR breadth was observed across vaccine and placebo recipients. Vaccine recipients showed a spike-specific TCR breadth that was higher than in placebo recipients. Using TCR breadth and depth analyses may have led to underestimated total T cell responses.

The receptor was derived from a human donor who had recovered from COVID-19. The specimen comprised peripheral blood, sampled after recovery from COVID-19. The gene calls are TRBV10-3 and TRBJ1-3; D ambiguous. The CDR3 region is CAISESLDSGNTIYF. In DNA form, the CDR3 reads TGTGCCATCAGTGAGTCGCTGGACTCTGGAAACACCATATATTTT.